Each of the 3 T cell receptor beta chains below was sequenced from the same sample in a study of read filtering for tumor transcriptome and immune sequencing. From 300 to 450 ng of RNA, a library with molecular barcoded alpha/delta and beta/gamma adaptors was made. TCRdb re-derived calls from the reads in MiXCR, one entry per CDR3 protein. The table lists 20,000 to 25,000 distinct CDR3 sequences, roughly an eighth of them singletons. Sequenced sample: a population of CD138-negative cells sorted from bone marrow. The source of these receptors is a donor aged 40 or over with multiple myeloma.

This clonotype was seen a few times. A much larger clonotype is one base distant, so this may be a read error. This chain uses TRBV10-3 with TRBJ2-7; D remains unclear. Germline CDR1 reads ENHRY; CDR2 reads SYGVKD. The V end was cut by 2 bases, the J end by 7 bases, with 9 bases between. The CDR3 length is 12 residues. The CDR3 region has the DNA TGTGCCATCAGTGAGCCCGGGCAAGAGCAGTACTTC. Amino acid sequence: CAISEPGQEQYF.

By its share, this clonotype is medium-sized. This chain connects TRBV7-9 to TRBJ2-1; a weak D match, TRBD1 (5 bases). Germline V lookup: CDR1 SEHNR, CDR2 FQNEAQ (reference sequence). The V and J ends lost 0 bases and 4 bases respectively, with 16 bases between them. CDR3 size: 17 residues. This CDR3 reads CASSLAGTAGLYNEQFF. As DNA, the CDR3 is TGTGCCAGCAGCTTAGCGGGTACGGCAGGGCTGTACAATGAGCAGTTCTTC. Full variable domain (missing parts from reference TRBV7-9 and TRBJ2-1): DTGVSQNPRHKITKRGQNVTFRCDPISEHNRLYWYRQTLGQGPEFLTYFQNEAQLEKSRLLSDRFSAERPKGSFSTLEIQRTEQGDSAMYLCASSLAGTAGLYNEQFFGPGTRLTVL.

The CDR3 DNA reads as TGCGCCAGCAGTCATAATGTGCCGGGACAGGGAAACTCTGGGGCCAACGTCCTGACTTTC. Translated, it gives CASSHNVPGQGNSGANVLTF. J is TRBJ2-6 and V is TRBV23-1, with TRBD1 matching 9 bases. TRBV23-1 counts as an open reading frame of uncertain function. With 3 bases clipped from V and 0 bases from J, the junction kept 12 bases outside the gene matches. This CDR3 is 20 amino acids long.